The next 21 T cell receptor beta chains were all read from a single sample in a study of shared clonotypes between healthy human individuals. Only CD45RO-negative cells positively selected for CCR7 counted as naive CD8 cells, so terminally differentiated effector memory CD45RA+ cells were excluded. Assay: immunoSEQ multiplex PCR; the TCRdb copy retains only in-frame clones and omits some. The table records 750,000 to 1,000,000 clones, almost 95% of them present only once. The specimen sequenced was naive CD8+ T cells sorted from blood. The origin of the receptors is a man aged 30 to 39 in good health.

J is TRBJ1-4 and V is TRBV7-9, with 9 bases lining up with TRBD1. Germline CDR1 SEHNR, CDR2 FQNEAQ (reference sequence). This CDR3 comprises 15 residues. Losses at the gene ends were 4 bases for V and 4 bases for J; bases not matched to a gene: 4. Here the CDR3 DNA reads TGTGCCAGCAGCTCGGGACAGGGCGTTAATGAAAAACTGTTTTTT. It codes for CASSSGQGVNEKLFF.

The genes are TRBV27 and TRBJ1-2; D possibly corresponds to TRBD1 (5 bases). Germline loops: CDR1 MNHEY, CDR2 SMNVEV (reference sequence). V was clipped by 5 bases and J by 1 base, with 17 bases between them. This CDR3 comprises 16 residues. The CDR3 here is CASSKKSRDFNYGYTF. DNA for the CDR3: TGTGCCAGCAGTAAGAAATCCAGGGATTTTAACTATGGCTACACCTTC.

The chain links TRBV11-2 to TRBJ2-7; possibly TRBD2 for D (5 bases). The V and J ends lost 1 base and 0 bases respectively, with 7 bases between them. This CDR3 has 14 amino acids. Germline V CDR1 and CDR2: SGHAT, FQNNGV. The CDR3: CASSLGLSSYEQYF. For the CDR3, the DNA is TGTGCCAGCAGCTTAGGACTAAGCTCCTACGAGCAGTACTTC.

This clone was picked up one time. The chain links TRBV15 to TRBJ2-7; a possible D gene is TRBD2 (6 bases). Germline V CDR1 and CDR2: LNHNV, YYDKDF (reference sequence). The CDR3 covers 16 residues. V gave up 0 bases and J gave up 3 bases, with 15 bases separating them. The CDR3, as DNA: TGTGCCACCAGCAGAGATGCGGGGCTAGCAGGCTACGAGCAGTACTTC. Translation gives CATSRDAGLAGYEQYF.

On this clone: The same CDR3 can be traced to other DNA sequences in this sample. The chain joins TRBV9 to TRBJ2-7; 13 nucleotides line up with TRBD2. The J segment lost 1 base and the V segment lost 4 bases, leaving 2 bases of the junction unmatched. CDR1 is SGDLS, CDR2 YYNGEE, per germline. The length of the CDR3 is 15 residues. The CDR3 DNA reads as TGTGCCAGCAGCCTGGGACTAGCGGGGTCCTACGAGCAGTACTTC. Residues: CASSLGLAGSYEQYF. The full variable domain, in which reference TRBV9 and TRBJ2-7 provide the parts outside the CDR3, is DSGVTQTPKHLITATGQRVTLRCSPRSGDLSVYWYQQSLDQGLQFLIQYYNGEERAKGNILERFSAQQFPDLHSELNLSSLELGDSALYFCASSLGLAGSYEQYFGPGTRLTVT.

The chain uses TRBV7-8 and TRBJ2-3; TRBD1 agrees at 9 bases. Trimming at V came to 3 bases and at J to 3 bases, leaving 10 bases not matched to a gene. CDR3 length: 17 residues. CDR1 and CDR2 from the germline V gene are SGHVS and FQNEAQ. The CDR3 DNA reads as TGTGCCAGCAGCTTTCCGGGACAGGGAATTGGGACAGATACGCAGTATTTT. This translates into CASSFPGQGIGTDTQYF.

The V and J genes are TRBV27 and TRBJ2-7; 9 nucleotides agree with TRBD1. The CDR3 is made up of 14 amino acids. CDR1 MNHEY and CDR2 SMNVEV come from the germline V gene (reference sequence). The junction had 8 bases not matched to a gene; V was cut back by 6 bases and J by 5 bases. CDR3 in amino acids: CASRPGTGIHEQYF. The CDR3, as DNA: TGTGCCAGCAGGCCCGGGACAGGGATCCACGAGCAGTACTTC.

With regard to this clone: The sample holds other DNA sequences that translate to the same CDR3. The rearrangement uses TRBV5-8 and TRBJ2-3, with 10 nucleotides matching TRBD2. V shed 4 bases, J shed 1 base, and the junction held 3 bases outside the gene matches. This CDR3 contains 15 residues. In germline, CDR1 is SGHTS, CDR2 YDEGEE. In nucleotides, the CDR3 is TGTGCCAGCAGCCCGGGGACTAGCGGCACAGATACGCAGTATTTT. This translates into CASSPGTSGTDTQYF.

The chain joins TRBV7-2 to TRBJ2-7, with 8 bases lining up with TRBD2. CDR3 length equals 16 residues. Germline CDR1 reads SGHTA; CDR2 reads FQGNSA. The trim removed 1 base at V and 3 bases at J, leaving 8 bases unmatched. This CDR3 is CASSLGGDSGIYEQYF. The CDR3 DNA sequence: TGTGCCAGCAGCTTAGGGGGAGATAGCGGGATCTACGAGCAGTACTTC.

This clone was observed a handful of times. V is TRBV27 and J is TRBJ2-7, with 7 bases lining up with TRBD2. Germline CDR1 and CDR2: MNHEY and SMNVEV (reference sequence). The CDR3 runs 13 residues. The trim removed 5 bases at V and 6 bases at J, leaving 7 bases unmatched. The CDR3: CASSQTGTIEQYF. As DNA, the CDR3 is TGTGCCAGCAGTCAGACGGGGACTATCGAGCAGTACTTC.

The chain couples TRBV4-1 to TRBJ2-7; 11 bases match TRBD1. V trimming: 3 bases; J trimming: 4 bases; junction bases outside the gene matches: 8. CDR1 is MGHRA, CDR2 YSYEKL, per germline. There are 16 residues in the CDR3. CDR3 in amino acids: CASSHIGQGAPYEQYF. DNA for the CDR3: TGCGCCAGCAGCCACATTGGACAGGGGGCGCCTTACGAGCAGTACTTC.

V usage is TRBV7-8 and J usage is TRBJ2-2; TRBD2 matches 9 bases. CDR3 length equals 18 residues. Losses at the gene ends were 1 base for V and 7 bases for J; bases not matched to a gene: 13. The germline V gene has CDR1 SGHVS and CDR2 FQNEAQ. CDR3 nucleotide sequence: TGTGCCAGCAGCTTAGAGAGTCTAGCGGGGTACCTTGGCGGGGAGCTGTTTTTT. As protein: CASSLESLAGYLGGELFF.

The CDR3 sequence: CASRNSGTHWEQFF. Here the CDR3 DNA reads TGCGCCAGCAGAAATAGCGGGACCCATTGGGAGCAGTTCTTC. J is TRBJ2-1 and V is TRBV5-1; 8 bases line up with TRBD2. Germline V lookup: CDR1 SGHRS, CDR2 YFSETQ. J lost 10 bases, V lost 5 bases, and 11 bases had no gene match. The CDR3 totals 14 residues.

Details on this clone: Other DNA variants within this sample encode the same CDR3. The CDR3, as DNA: TGTGCCAGCAGTTTAGACAGGGTCTACGAGCAGTACTTC. Its translation is CASSLDRVYEQYF. The chain links TRBV28 to TRBJ2-7, with 7 bases aligning to TRBD1. This CDR3 has 13 amino acids. J lost 3 bases, V lost 2 bases, and 1 base had no gene match. Germline lookup yields CDR1 MDHEN and CDR2 SYDVKM.

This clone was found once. CDR3 sequence reads: CASSLSPGREQYF. The CDR3 DNA sequence: TGTGCCAGCAGTTTGAGTCCGGGGCGGGAGCAGTACTTC. The V and J genes are TRBV27 and TRBJ2-7; D is tentatively TRBD1 or TRBD2 (5 bases each). CDR1 is MNHEY, CDR2 SMNVEV, per germline (reference sequence). Trimming pared 3 bases from V and 7 bases from J, leaving 13 bases between. This CDR3 is built from 13 residues.

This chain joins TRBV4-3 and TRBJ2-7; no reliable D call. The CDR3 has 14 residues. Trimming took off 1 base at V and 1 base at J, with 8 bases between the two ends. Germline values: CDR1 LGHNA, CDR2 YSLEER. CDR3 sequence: CASSQVPRSYEQYF. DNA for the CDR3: TGCGCCAGCAGCCAAGTTCCCAGGTCCTACGAGCAGTACTTC.

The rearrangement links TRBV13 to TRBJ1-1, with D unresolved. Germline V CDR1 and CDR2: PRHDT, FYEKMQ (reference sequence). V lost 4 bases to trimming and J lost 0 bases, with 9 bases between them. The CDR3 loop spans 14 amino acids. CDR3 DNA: TGTGCCAGCAGCTCAAGGAGCTTGAACACTGAAGCTTTCTTT. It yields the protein CASSSRSLNTEAFF. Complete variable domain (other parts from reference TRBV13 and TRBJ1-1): AAGVIQSPRHLIKEKRETATLKCYPIPRHDTVYWYQQGPGQDPQFLISFYEKMQSDKGSIPDRFSAQQFSDYHSELNMSSLELGDSALYFCASSSRSLNTEAFFGQGTRLTVV.

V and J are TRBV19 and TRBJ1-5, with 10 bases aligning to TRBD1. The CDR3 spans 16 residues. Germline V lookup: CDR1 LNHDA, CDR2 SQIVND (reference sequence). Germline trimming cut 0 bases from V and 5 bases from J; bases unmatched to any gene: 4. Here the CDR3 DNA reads TGTGCCAGTAGTATAGATCGAGACAGGGGGCATCAGCCCCAGCATTTT. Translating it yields CASSIDRDRGHQPQHF.

The CDR3 sequence is CASSTLAGGSEQFF. The DNA of the CDR3 is TGTGCCAGCAGCACACTAGCGGGAGGTAGCGAGCAGTTCTTC. V usage is TRBV11-2 and J usage is TRBJ2-1; TRBD2 aligns across 12 bases. V was pared by 5 bases and J by 10 bases, with 6 bases of the junction left unmatched. The length of the CDR3 is 14 residues. Germline V gene lookup returns CDR1 SGHAT and CDR2 FQNNGV.

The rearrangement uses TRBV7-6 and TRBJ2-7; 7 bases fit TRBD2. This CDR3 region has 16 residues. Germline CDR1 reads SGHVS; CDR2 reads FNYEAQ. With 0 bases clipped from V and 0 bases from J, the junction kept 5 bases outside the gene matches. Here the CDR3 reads CASSLAAGDGSYEQYF. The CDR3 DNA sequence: TGTGCCAGCAGCTTAGCTGCGGGAGATGGCTCCTACGAGCAGTACTTC.

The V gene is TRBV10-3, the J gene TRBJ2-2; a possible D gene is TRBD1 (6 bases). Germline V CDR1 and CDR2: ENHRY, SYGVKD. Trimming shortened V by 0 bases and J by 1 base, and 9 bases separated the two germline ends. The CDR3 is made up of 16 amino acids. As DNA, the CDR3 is TGTGCCATCAGTGAGTCGAAACAGGGGAACACCGGGGAGCTGTTTTTT. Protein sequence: CAISESKQGNTGELFF.